What follows are 5 T cell receptor beta chains derived from one specimen sequenced in a study of blood T cell repertoires in COVID-19. Measured with immunoSEQ multiplex PCR; TCRdb has only the in-frame clones, and not every one. This table holds a few hundred thousand clones, 70% to 80% found once. Input material: peripheral blood. These receptors all come from a woman of 80 years or more with acute or convalescent COVID-19.

The J gene is TRBJ1-4, the V gene TRBV2; TRBD1 might be the D (5 bases). Germline V gene data show CDR1 as SNHLY and CDR2 as FYNNEI. This CDR3 is 15 amino acids long. V lost 2 bases, J lost 8 bases, and 15 bases lay in between. In DNA form, the CDR3 reads TGTGCCAGCAGTGAAACAGGTCTGGCGACGGAAAAACTGTTTTTT. Protein: CASSETGLATEKLFF.

On this clone itself: This sample includes further DNA sequences coding for the same CDR3. This sequence joins TRBV19 and TRBJ2-2; the D gene is possibly TRBD1 (5 bases). Between the trimmed V and J ends, which lost 6 bases and 1 base, there was a span of 9 bases. Germline V gene data show CDR1 as LNHDA and CDR2 as SQIVND (reference sequence). This CDR3 spans 14 amino acids. The CDR3 DNA reads TGTGCCAGTAGCCAGGGCTGGAACACCGGGGAGCTGTTTTTT. Translated: CASSQGWNTGELFF.

The chain uses TRBV2 and TRBJ2-1, with D possibly being TRBD1 (5 bases). CDR3 length: 15 residues. The V end was cut by 7 bases, the J end by 0 bases, with 13 bases between. Germline CDR1 reads SNHLY; CDR2 reads FYNNEI. The CDR3 region has the DNA TGTGCCAGCACTCGTGGGGCCCTCTCCTACAATGAGCAGTTCTTC. This codes for CASTRGALSYNEQFF. The full variable domain, completed using reference TRBV2 and TRBJ2-1, is EPEVTQTPSHQVTQMGQEVILRCVPISNHLYFYWYRQILGQKVEFLVSFYNNEISEKSEIFDDQFSVERPDGSNFTLKIRSTKLEDSAMYFCASTRGALSYNEQFFGPGTRLTVL.

This clone was picked up many times. V gene TRBV12-3 or TRBV12-4 combines with J gene TRBJ1-2; D is uncertain. V lost 3 bases and J 7 bases, leaving 12 bases between the germline ends. The CDR3 sequence is 13 residues long. The CDR3 reads CASSLGGLVGYTF. CDR3 DNA sequence: TGTGCCAGCAGTTTGGGAGGGTTGGTTGGCTACACCTTC.

The chain recombines TRBV12-2 with TRBJ1-6; TRBD1 is the table's D call and was not checked against the DNA. TRBV12-2 is recorded as a pseudogene. The CDR3 contains 11 residues. CDR3 residues: CASRPSDSIHF. CDR3 nucleotide sequence: TGTGCAAGTCGCCCCTCGGACAGCATCCACTTT.